This T cell receptor (beta chain) was observed in a study of cytomegalovirus exposure and HLA in healthy donors. Study-wide results and limits: Later analysis showed TCR association rates varying by HLA locus, highest for DRB1 and lowest for HLA-C. Association of 15,000 to 20,000 TCR beta sequences with HLA alleles was found at 0.05 false discovery rate in a later analysis. Analysis was carried out at a later point, and it linked a missense DCLRE1C variant to TCR beta V- and J-gene trimming. Across donors, sequencing depth was assumed by presence/absence analyses to be roughly uniform.

CDR1 is MDHEN and CDR2 is SYDVKM in the germline V gene. The length of the CDR3 is 15 residues. Trimming at V came to 6 bases and at J to 5 bases, leaving 9 bases not matched to a gene. Details on this clone: Its antigen is still unknown.

Primers included in the PCR were 60 Vbeta and 13 Jbeta primers. Sequenced by immunoSEQ multiplex PCR; TCRdb stores in-frame clones only, minus some. Of under 200,000 clones listed, around 80% are singletons. The clonotype was recovered from a woman aged 45-65 years in good health and CMV-seropositive. This sequence joins TRBV28 and TRBJ1-5; 8 positions agree with TRBD1. Sequencing was performed on PBMCs. CDR3 protein: CASSQRQGWDQPQHF. The CDR3 DNA reads TGTGCCAGCAGCCAAAGACAGGGGTGGGATCAGCCCCAGCATTTT. The whole variable domain, filled in from reference TRBV28 and TRBJ1-5, reads DVKVTQSSRYLVKRTGEKVFLECVQDMDHENMFWYRQDPGLGLRLIYFSYDVKMKEKGDIPEGYSVSREKKERFSLILESASTNQTSMYLCASSQRQGWDQPQHFGDGTRLSIL.